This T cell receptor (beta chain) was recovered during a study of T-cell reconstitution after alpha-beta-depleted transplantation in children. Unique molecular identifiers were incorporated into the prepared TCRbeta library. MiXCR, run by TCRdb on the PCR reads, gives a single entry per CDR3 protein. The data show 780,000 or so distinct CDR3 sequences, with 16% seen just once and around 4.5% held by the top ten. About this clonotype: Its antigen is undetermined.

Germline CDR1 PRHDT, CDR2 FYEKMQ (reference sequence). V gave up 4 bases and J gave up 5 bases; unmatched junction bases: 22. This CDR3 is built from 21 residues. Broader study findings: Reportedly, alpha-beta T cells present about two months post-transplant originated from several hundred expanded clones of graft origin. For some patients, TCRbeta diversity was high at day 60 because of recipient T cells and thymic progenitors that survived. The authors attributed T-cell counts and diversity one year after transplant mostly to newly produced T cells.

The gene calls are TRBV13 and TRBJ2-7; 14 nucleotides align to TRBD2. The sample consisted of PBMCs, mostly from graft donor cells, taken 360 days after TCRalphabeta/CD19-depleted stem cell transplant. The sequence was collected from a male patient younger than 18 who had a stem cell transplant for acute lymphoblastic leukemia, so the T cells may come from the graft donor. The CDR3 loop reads CASSSNVADIGTSGRLNEQYF. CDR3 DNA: TGTGCCAGCAGCTCCAACGTGGCGGATATTGGGACTAGCGGGAGACTAAACGAGCAGTACTTC.